This T cell receptor beta chain was recovered during a study of T cell repertoires in cytomegalovirus infection. Broader study findings: The study identified carriers of CMV plus the relevant HLA from cumulative public TCR beta family frequency.

MiXCR, run by TCRdb on the reads, gives a single entry per CDR3 protein. The sample records approximately 120,000 distinct CDR3 sequences, approximately 30% being singletons. This clonotype was observed at least ten times. Its antigen is currently unknown. Per germline, CDR1 SGHVS and CDR2 FQNEAQ. The CDR3 is 15 amino acids. Trimming shortened V by 5 bases and J by 1 base, and 14 bases separated the two germline ends. The clonotype was recovered from a human donor in good health (CMV status not recorded). Some clones in this sample may be carry-over from other donors' samples. Sequencing was performed on CD8+ T cells from cultured PBMCs, taken from culture after CMV antigen stimulation. The chain combines TRBV7-8 with TRBJ1-1; D uncertain. CDR3 nucleotides: TGTGCCAGCAGCGAAAGACGGGTGGCGAACACTGAAGCTTTCTTT. Protein: CASSERRVANTEAFF.